The 8 T cell receptor beta chains below come from one sample, sequenced in a study of shared clonotypes between healthy human individuals. Clones were read by immunoSEQ multiplex PCR, and TCRdb kept only the in-frame ones, dropping some. The sample records 2 million to 2.5 million clones, 90% to 95% being singletons. The source material was naive CD4+ T cells from PBMCs. Subset given: CD45RA+ positively selected. All receptors derive from a man in his late teens or twenties in good health. Some clones in this sample may be carry-over from other donors' samples.

The gene calls are TRBV7-3 and TRBJ2-1, with 7 bases identical to TRBD1. Per germline, CDR1 SGHTA and CDR2 FQGTGA. CDR3 length: 14 residues. V trimming: 5 bases; J trimming: 4 bases; junction bases outside the gene matches: 5. The CDR3 sequence is CASSQGQPYNEQFF. The CDR3 coding sequence is TGTGCCAGCAGCCAGGGACAGCCGTACAATGAGCAGTTCTTC.

The V gene is TRBV6-5, the J gene TRBJ2-7, with 10 bases identical to TRBD2. Losses at the gene ends were 5 bases for V and 4 bases for J; bases not matched to a gene: 8. This CDR3 has 15 residues. Germline V gene data show CDR1 as MNHEY and CDR2 as SVGAGI. The CDR3 DNA reads as TGTGCCAGCAGTACTCCTAGCGGGAGTTCTTACGAGCAGTACTTC. The encoded protein is CASSTPSGSSYEQYF.

The chain carries TRBV7-8 and TRBJ2-4, with 10 bases fitting TRBD1. The CDR3 has 16 amino acids. V was clipped by 4 bases and J by 7 bases; unmatched bases: 10. Per germline, CDR1 SGHVS and CDR2 FQNEAQ. CDR3 sequence: CASSSLGQGKRNIQYF. CDR3 in DNA: TGTGCCAGCAGCTCGCTGGGACAGGGGAAGAGGAACATTCAGTACTTC. Full variable domain (missing parts from reference TRBV7-8 and TRBJ2-4): GAGVSQSPRYKVAKRGQDVALRCDPISGHVSLFWYQQALGQGPEFLTYFQNEAQLDKSGLPSDRFFAERPEGSVSTLKIQRTQQEDSAVYLCASSSLGQGKRNIQYFGAGTRLSVL.

This clone was detected only a few times. The rearrangement uses TRBV11-2 and TRBJ1-5; 9 positions agree with TRBD1. J lost 11 bases, V lost 8 bases, and 7 bases had no gene match. The CDR3 covers 12 residues. CDR1 and CDR2 (germline): SGHAT, FQNNGV. The CDR3 DNA is TGTGCCAGCTCGGGACAGGGTCTGTCCCAGCATTTT. It codes for CASSGQGLSQHF. The full variable domain, rest sourced from reference TRBV11-2 and TRBJ1-5, is EAGVAQSPRYKIIEKRQSVAFWCNPISGHATLYWYQQILGQGPKLLIQFQNNGVVDDSQLPKDRFSAERLKGVDSTLKIQPAKLEDSAVYLCASSGQGLSQHFGDGTRLSIL.

This clone was seen once. The CDR3 DNA reads TGTGCCAGCAGCTCCCCCGGGGCAGGGATTGGGGAGACCCAGTACTTC. This sequence encodes CASSSPGAGIGETQYF. J is TRBJ2-5 and V is TRBV5-6; possibly TRBD1 or TRBD2 for D (5 bases each). V shed 3 bases and J shed 5 bases, with 20 bases lying between them. Per germline, CDR1 SGHDT and CDR2 YYEEEE. CDR3 length: 16 residues.

The genes are TRBV14 and TRBJ2-1, with TRBD2 identical over 8 bases. V shed 4 bases, J shed 2 bases, and the junction held 10 bases outside the gene matches. This CDR3 comprises 17 residues. Germline V gene data show CDR1 as SGHDN and CDR2 as FVKESK. CDR3 sequence: CASSRFTAGVAYNEQFF. CDR3 nucleotides: TGTGCCAGCAGCCGCTTCACAGCGGGAGTGGCCTACAATGAGCAGTTCTTC.

In the case of this clone: The same CDR3 arises from other DNA sequences in this sample as well. This chain joins TRBV4-1 and TRBJ2-7, with 7 bases identical to TRBD2. The germline CDR1 and CDR2 sequences are MGHRA and YSYEKL. The length of the CDR3 is 16 residues. J lost 4 bases, V lost 1 base, and 10 bases had no gene match. Here the CDR3 DNA reads TGCGCCAGCAGCCAAGGCGGAGGGAGGGCCCTATACGAGCAGTACTTC. It codes for CASSQGGGRALYEQYF.

V gene TRBV5-1 combines with J gene TRBJ2-1; 10 bases map to TRBD1. V gave up 4 bases and J gave up 10 bases; unmatched junction bases: 5. The CDR3 is made up of 13 amino acids. Germline V lookup: CDR1 SGHRS, CDR2 YFSETQ. CDR3 residues: CASSIGTGVEQFF. The CDR3 DNA reads as TGCGCCAGCAGCATAGGGACAGGGGTAGAGCAGTTCTTC.